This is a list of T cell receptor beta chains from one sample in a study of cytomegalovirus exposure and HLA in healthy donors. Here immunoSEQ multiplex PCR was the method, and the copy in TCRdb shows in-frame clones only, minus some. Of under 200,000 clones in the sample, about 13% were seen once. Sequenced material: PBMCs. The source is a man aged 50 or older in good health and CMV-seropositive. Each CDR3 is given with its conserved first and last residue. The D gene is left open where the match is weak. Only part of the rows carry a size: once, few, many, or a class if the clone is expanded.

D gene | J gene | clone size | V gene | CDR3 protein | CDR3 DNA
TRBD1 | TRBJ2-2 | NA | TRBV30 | CAWSRGQGPTGELFF | TGTGCCTGGAGTCGGGGACAGGGCCCCACCGGGGAGCTGTTTTTT
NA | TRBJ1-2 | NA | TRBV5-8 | CASSFQITNYGYTF | TGTGCCAGCAGCTTCCAGATTACTAACTATGGCTACACCTTC
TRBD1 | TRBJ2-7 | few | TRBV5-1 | CASSSYGQASNEQYF | TGCGCCAGCAGCTCGTACGGACAGGCCTCCAACGAGCAGTACTTC
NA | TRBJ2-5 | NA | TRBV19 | CASSGGFWETQYF | TGTGCCAGTAGTGGGGGCTTCTGGGAGACCCAGTACTTC
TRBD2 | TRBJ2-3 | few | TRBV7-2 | CASSFTPVGGNLQYF | TGTGCCAGCAGCTTCACTCCGGTGGGGGGGAATCTCCAGTATTTT
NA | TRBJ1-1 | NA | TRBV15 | CATSRSGGRTEAFF | TGTGCCACCAGCAGATCCGGAGGGAGGACTGAAGCTTTCTTT
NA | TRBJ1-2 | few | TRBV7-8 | CASSSFDGYTF | TGTGCCAGCAGCTCCTTCGATGGCTACACCTTC
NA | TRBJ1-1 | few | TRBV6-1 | CASSVGRQGGQNTEAFF | TGTGCCAGCAGTGTTGGCCGCCAGGGAGGCCAGAACACTGAAGCTTTCTTT
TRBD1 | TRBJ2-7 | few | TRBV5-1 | CASSFNGQGIGEQYF | TGCGCCAGCAGCTTCAATGGACAGGGGATCGGAGAGCAGTACTTC
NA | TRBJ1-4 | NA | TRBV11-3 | CASSGAANEKLFF | TGTGCCAGCAGCGGAGCAGCTAATGAAAAACTGTTTTTT
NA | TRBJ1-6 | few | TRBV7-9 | CASSLGASPLHF | TGTGCCAGCAGTTTAGGGGCATCACCCCTCCACTTT
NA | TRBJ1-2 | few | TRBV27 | CASSPRERVSGYTF | TGTGCCAGCAGTCCCCGGGAAAGGGTAAGCGGCTACACCTTC
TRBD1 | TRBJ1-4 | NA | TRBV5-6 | CASSARGTGYEKLFF | TGTGCCAGCAGCGCAAGAGGGACAGGGTATGAAAAACTGTTTTTT
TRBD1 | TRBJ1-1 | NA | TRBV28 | CASSLGTDILNTEAFF | TGTGCCAGCAGCCTGGGGACAGACATATTGAACACTGAAGCTTTCTTT
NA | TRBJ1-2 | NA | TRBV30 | CAWKPGEYGYTF | TGTGCCTGGAAGCCGGGGGAGTATGGCTACACCTTC
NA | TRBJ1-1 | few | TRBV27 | CASSKGVEHTEAFF | TGTGCCAGCAGCAAGGGGGTTGAGCACACTGAAGCTTTCTTT
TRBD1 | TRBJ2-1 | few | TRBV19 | CASSTRTGAYNEQFF | TGTGCCAGTAGTACTCGGACAGGGGCTTACAATGAGCAGTTCTTC
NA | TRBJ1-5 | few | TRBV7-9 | CASSSLTTGQPQHF | TGTGCCAGCAGCTCTCTCACCACGGGTCAGCCCCAGCATTTT
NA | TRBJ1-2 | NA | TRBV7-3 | CASSPEGNYGYTF | TGTGCCAGCAGCCCAGAGGGTAACTATGGCTACACCTTC
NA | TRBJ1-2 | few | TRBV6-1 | CASSSGKLYGYTF | TGTGCCAGCAGTTCAGGGAAGCTCTATGGCTACACCTTC
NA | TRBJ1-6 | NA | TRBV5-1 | CASSLEAGWNSPLHF | TGCGCCAGCAGCTTGGAGGCAGGGTGGAATTCACCCCTCCACTTT
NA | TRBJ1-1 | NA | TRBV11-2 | CASSLVRPTIEAFF | TGTGCCAGCAGCTTAGTGCGGCCAACGATTGAAGCTTTCTTT
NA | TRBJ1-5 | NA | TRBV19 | CASSIRGQNQPQHF | TGTGCCAGTAGTATCAGAGGACAGAATCAGCCCCAGCATTTT
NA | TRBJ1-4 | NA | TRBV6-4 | CASRVEGEKLFF | TGTGCCAGCAGGGTAGAGGGTGAAAAACTGTTTTTT
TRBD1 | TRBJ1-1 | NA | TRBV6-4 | CASRGQGVGDTEAFF | TGTGCCAGCAGGGGACAGGGGGTCGGGGACACTGAAGCTTTCTTT
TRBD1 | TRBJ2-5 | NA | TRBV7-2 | CASKRDRGRETQYF | TGTGCCAGCAAACGGGACAGGGGAAGGGAGACCCAGTACTTC
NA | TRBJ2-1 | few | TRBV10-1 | CASSGRGTYNEQFF | TGCGCCAGCAGTGGGCGGGGAACCTACAATGAGCAGTTCTTC
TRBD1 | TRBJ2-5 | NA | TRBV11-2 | CASSFGQGVSETQYF | TGTGCCAGCAGCTTCGGACAGGGGGTCTCAGAGACCCAGTACTTC
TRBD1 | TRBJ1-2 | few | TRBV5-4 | CASSLAWTGDGYTF | TGTGCCAGCAGCTTGGCCTGGACAGGGGATGGCTACACCTTC
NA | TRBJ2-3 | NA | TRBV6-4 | CASSDRGSTDTQYF | TGTGCCAGCAGTGACCGGGGGAGCACAGATACGCAGTATTTT